This T cell receptor (beta chain) was obtained from a study of T cell responses to AZD1222 COVID-19 vaccine (dated by TCRdb to the early 2020s). Context from the whole study: AZD1222 recipients with second doses at about 4 weeks or about 12 weeks were pooled, because spike-specific TCR depth and breadth did not differ between schedules. A total of 233 trial participants underwent TCR sequencing, of whom about 200 had received two doses of AZD1222 and around 25 had received two doses of the MenACWY control vaccine. Trial participants were enrolled into age subgroups of 18-55, 56-69 and 70-plus years, which contained roughly 140, 27 and 60 TCR-sequenced participants, respectively.

The research as a whole found: Spike-specific TCR breadth and depth rose significantly after two AZD1222 doses compared with day 0 and with MenACWY recipients. Epitopes outside the regions mutated in the B.1.351 and B.1.1.7 variants were reportedly recognized by nearly half of the unique spike-specific TCRs. Conclusions about previously exposed vaccinees are limited, since just five or six AZD1222 recipients were seropositive for SARS-CoV-2 at baseline. Most participants were white British and females outnumbered males, and the authors suggested that clonal diversity may have been underestimated. CD4 TCRs associated with the vaccine covered the entire spike protein, and the dominant responses were in regions 160-218 and 743-854. Because no day 14 peak-response samples were available, the repertoires could be characterized only after the peak T cell response. In the small 56-69-year group, the increase in depth fell short of significance, most likely because of low power.

The sample's time point label is to be understood as: baseline before first vaccination. Vaccinee samples came from UK trials COV001 and COV002, including a single-blind randomized controlled phase 2/3 trial of AZD1222 (ChAdOx1 nCoV-19) in healthy adults. Trial participant PBMC samples were collected at day 0 and day 28 after the second dose for TCRbeta chain sequencing. Regarding this clone: Its antigen is not yet known. Base-call qualities are not available, and no considerably larger clone is one nucleotide away.

Cut back by 4 bases and 2 bases, the V and J ends lie 16 bases apart. The CDR3 sequence holds 15 residues, the cysteine and phenylalanine included. Only the CDR3 part of the read is kept: 45 bases, read in frame from the first base. The CDR1 and CDR2 encoded by the germline V gene are SGDLS and YYNGEE. The CDR3 regions of human TCRbeta chains were analyzed by immunosequencing. The paper's data handling went like this. Repertoire TCRs were checked for matches against a reference library of SARS-CoV-2-specific TCRs that had been generated using the MIRA antigen-specificity platform. Breadth was defined as the fraction of unique TCRs that were SARS-CoV-2-associated. Depth was defined as the fraction of total T cells that were SARS-CoV-2-associated. Using the MIRA data, each spike-specific TCR was mapped to the spike region that the TCR reacts to and placed in a CD4 or CD8 class. Log10-transformed breadth and depth values were compared by one-way ANOVA with Sidak's multiple comparisons tests. The table was pulled from immuneACCESS by TCRdb, which kept in-frame rearrangements only. Such tables lose some clones; where checked, under half of the loss comes from unresolved V genes, and the rest has no known cause. Clone size and the V and J calls come from that table; the DNA yielded D and trimming. Present in this sample are 80,000 to 90,000 clones, around 90% of which were seen just once. The leading ten clones occupy roughly 4.9% of the sample.

The source is an adult in good health. Sample: peripheral blood, taken on day 0 of AZD1222 vaccination. Recombination joined TRBV9 with TRBJ2-7, with the D call perhaps TRBD1 or TRBD2, each one matching 5 bases. DNA sequence: TGTGCCAGCAGCCCCGGTCCGGGACGTACCTACGAGCAGTACTTC. This yields the protein CASSPGPGRTYEQYF.